These 18 T cell receptor beta chains were all obtained from the same sample, sequenced in a study of tumor-infiltrating lymphocytes in primary liver carcinoma. Both blood RNA, taken from unsorted whole blood, and germline DNA were extracted. Researchers generated TCR beta cDNA from about 500 ng of total RNA, relying on a constant-region primer. Libraries for TCR beta were built through three nested multiplex PCR rounds, which together made up a slightly modified ARM-PCR procedure. Two initial PCR rounds of approximately 10 cycles each paired TRBV1-TRBV30 forward primers with a C-beta reverse primer. Using its own MiXCR run on the multiplex PCR reads, TCRdb lists one record per CDR3 protein. Among 300,000 to 350,000 distinct CDR3 sequences, around three fifths were seen once, and the ten largest hold 5.5% to 7%. Material: peripheral blood. Every receptor here comes from a man aged 35 to 55 with primary liver carcinoma and hepatitis B virus infection.

In regard to this clonotype: A much larger clone differs by one base, so this may be a read error. The chain employs TRBV6-2 or TRBV6-3 and TRBJ1-5; 7 bases match TRBD1. The germline V gene has CDR1 MNHEY and CDR2 SVGEGT. There are 15 residues in the CDR3. CDR3 amino acids: CASTLRGRFNQPQNF. In DNA form, the CDR3 reads TGTGCCAGCACCTTAAGGGGGCGGTTCAATCAGCCCCAGAATTTT.

This clonotype was observed a handful of times. The CDR3 protein is CASSQRGTSTQYF. The CDR3 nucleotides are TGTGCCAGCAGTCAAAGGGGGACAAGTACGCAGTATTTT. The rearrangement joins TRBV28 to TRBJ2-3; a possible D gene is TRBD1 (6 bases). V shed 5 bases and J shed 8 bases, with 14 bases lying between them. Per the germline V gene, CDR1 is MDHEN and CDR2 is SYDVKM. The CDR3 is made up of 13 amino acids.

Concerning this clonotype: The junction differs from germline at one of its ends, possibly a read error. The chain recombines TRBV11-2 with TRBJ1-6; D possibly corresponds to TRBD1 (6 bases). The CDR3 runs to 15 residues. The germline gives CDR1 SGHAT, CDR2 FQNNGV. CDR3 coding DNA: TGTGCCTGCAGCTCGGGACAATTTACGGGCTCACCCCTCCACTTT. It is translated as CACSSGQFTGSPLHF. Together with reference TRBV11-2 and TRBJ1-6, the CDR3 gives the full variable domain: EAGVAQSPRYKIIEKRQSVAFWCNPISGHATLYWYQQILGQGPKLLIQFQNNGVVDDSQLPKDRFSAERLKGVDSTLKIQPAKLEDSAVYLCACSSGQFTGSPLHFGNGTRLTVT.

This clonotype was counted a few times. This chain connects TRBV10-3 to TRBJ2-5, with 8 positions matching TRBD2. Germline CDR1 reads ENHRY; CDR2 reads SYGVKD. CDR3 length: 15 amino acids. Trimming took 4 bases from V and 5 from J; bases not matched to a gene: 9. CDR3 residues: CAISAGTSVSETQYF. The CDR3 bases are TGTGCCATCAGTGCCGGGACTAGTGTTTCCGAGACCCAGTACTTC.

As regards this clonotype: This may stem from a read error, because a much larger clone lies one nucleotide away. CDR3 loop: CASGRQGAYEQYF. CDR3 coding DNA: TGTGCCAGCGGAAGACAGGGGGCTTACGAGCAGTACTTC. The J gene is TRBJ2-7, the V gene TRBV5-6, with TRBD1 matching over 10 bases. Trimming took 7 bases from V and 4 from J; bases not matched to a gene: 5. The germline CDR1 and CDR2 sequences are SGHDT and YYEEEE. CDR3 length: 13 amino acids.

Notes on this clonotype: At one boundary the junction diverges from the germline segment, which might be a read error. This rearrangement joins TRBV4-2 to TRBJ2-1; the match to TRBD1 covers 7 bases. From germline, CDR1 is LGHNA and CDR2 YNFKEQ. This CDR3 is 16 amino acids long. The CDR3 nucleotides are TGTGCCATCAGCCAAGAGACGGGGACAGTGTACAATGAGCAGTTCTTC. Translating gives CAISQETGTVYNEQFF.

A remark on this clonotype: The conserved closing phenylalanine or tryptophan is absent in this CDR3, likely reflecting a read error. The genes are TRBV6-5 and TRBJ2-5, with a tentative D call TRBD2 (5 bases). The ends were cut back, 6 bases at V and 8 bases at J, with 16 bases in the middle. The CDR3 contains 13 residues. In germline, CDR1 is MNHEY, CDR2 SVGAGI. CDR3 protein: CASRPDPRETQYL. CDR3 DNA: TGTGCCAGCAGACCGGACCCGAGGGAAACCCAGTACTTA.

Turning to this clonotype: A much more abundant neighbour one base away suggests this may be a read error. This chain connects TRBV6-5 to TRBJ2-7; possible D gene TRBD2, 5 bases. There are 16 residues in the CDR3. CDR1 and CDR2 (germline): MNHEY, SVGAGI. For the CDR3, the DNA is TGTGCCAGCAGGACGATCGGCCGAGGGAACCCCTACGAGCAGTGCTTC. This translates into CASRTIGRGNPYEQCF.

As for this clonotype: The conserved closing phenylalanine or tryptophan is absent in this CDR3, likely reflecting a read error. The chain uses TRBV11-2 and TRBJ2-5; 8 bases are a match to TRBD1. J was trimmed by 5 bases and V by 7 bases; bases with no gene match: 6. CDR1 is SGHAT, CDR2 FQNNGV, per germline. This CDR3 is built from 13 residues. CDR3 loop: CASNLGQVETQYS. Written as DNA, the CDR3 is TGTGCCAGCAACTTGGGACAGGTCGAGACCCAGTACTCC.

This clonotype was found many times. The gene calls are TRBV4-2 and TRBJ2-2; D not certain. CDR1 is LGHNA, CDR2 YNFKEQ, per germline. The CDR3 runs 13 residues. The V end was cut by 0 bases, the J end by 7 bases, with 6 bases between. CDR3 sequence (DNA): TGTGCCAGCAGCCAAGACAAGGGCGGGGAGCTGTTTTTT. It specifies CASSQDKGGELFF.

This clonotype was observed many times. The genes are TRBV6-5 and TRBJ2-7; D is uncertain. The CDR3 extends over 13 amino acids. V was clipped by 0 bases and J by 5 bases, with 8 bases between them. CDR1 MNHEY and CDR2 SVGAGI come from the germline V gene. The CDR3: CASSYSRSHEQYF. The CDR3, as DNA: TGTGCCAGCAGTTACTCGAGAAGTCACGAGCAGTACTTC.

In its sample, this clonotype was seen once. A read error may produce the germline difference seen at one junction end. V gene TRBV13 combines with J gene TRBJ2-5; D not resolved. There are 14 residues in the CDR3. Germline CDR1 is PRHDT and CDR2 is FYEKMQ (reference sequence). CDR3 coding DNA: TGTGCCATCAGCAACGGACCCGACCAAGAGACCCAGTACTTC. Translated, it gives CAISNGPDQETQYF.

In the case of this clonotype: Compared with germline, one end of the junction differs, possibly owing to a read error. V usage is TRBV11-2 and J usage is TRBJ2-7; maybe TRBD1 (5 bases). The CDR3 contains 14 residues. CDR1 SGHAT and CDR2 FQNNGV come from the germline V gene. In DNA form, the CDR3 reads TGTGCCAGCAGCTTTATGGGGCGGTCCTACGAGCAGTGCTTC. It codes for CASSFMGRSYEQCF.

The chain uses TRBV5-1 and TRBJ2-7; D not certain. The V end was cut by 5 bases, the J end by 0 bases, with 6 bases between. Germline V lookup: CDR1 SGHRS, CDR2 YFSETQ. The CDR3 has 12 amino acids. This chain's CDR3 is CASRGSSYEQYF. The DNA for the CDR3 is TGCGCCAGCAGGGGTAGCTCCTACGAGCAGTACTTC.

This clonotype has a single count. A junction end diverges from the germline sequence, so it may reflect a read error. The J gene is TRBJ1-3, the V gene TRBV11-2; D is uncertain. CDR1 SGHAT and CDR2 FQNNGV come from the germline V gene. The CDR3 is 13 amino acids. Here the CDR3 reads CARGPSTGNTTYF. Here the CDR3 DNA reads TGTGCCAGGGGCCCCTCGACTGGGAACACCACATATTTT. Full variable domain (missing parts from reference TRBV11-2 and TRBJ1-3): EAGVAQSPRYKIIEKRQSVAFWCNPISGHATLYWYQQILGQGPKLLIQFQNNGVVDDSQLPKDRFSAERLKGVDSTLKIQPAKLEDSAVYLCARGPSTGNTTYFGEGSWLTVV.

Of note for this clonotype: The conserved final phenylalanine or tryptophan is absent from the CDR3, which likely points to a read error. The chain is built from TRBV11-2 and TRBJ2-5; D gene uncertain. The CDR3 is 14 amino acids. V dropped 3 bases and J dropped 4 bases, with 12 bases sitting between them. Per the germline V gene, CDR1 is SGHAT and CDR2 is FQNNGV. CDR3 DNA sequence: TGTGCCAGCAGCTTCGTACCGAGTCGAGAGACCCAGTACTTA. As protein: CASSFVPSRETQYL.

The rearrangement joins TRBV29-1 to TRBJ2-1; D may match TRBD1 or TRBD2 (5 bases each). This CDR3 region has 13 residues. Germline-derived CDR1 and CDR2 are SQVTM and ANQGSEA. The V end lost 3 bases, the J end lost 9 bases, and 15 bases lay between the germline ends. For the CDR3, the DNA is TGCAGCGTTGAGCGGGTTCGGGGCGCTGAGCAGTTCTTC. Encoded protein: CSVERVRGAEQFF.

In its sample, this clonotype was seen many times. The rearrangement joins TRBV6-1 to TRBJ1-1; 12 bases line up with TRBD1. Germline V gene sequence: CDR1 MNHNS, CDR2 SASEGT. Germline trimming cut 5 bases from V and 3 bases from J; bases unmatched to any gene: 7. The CDR3 is 16 amino acids. The CDR3 nucleotides are TGTGCCAGCAGTCAAACGGGACAGGGGGCGCACACTGAAGCTTTCTTT. Translation: CASSQTGQGAHTEAFF.